This record looks at one T cell receptor beta chain sequence and its context. The sample is drawn from a study of blood T cell repertoires in COVID-19. Original analysis: Estimated nucleated cell counts came from reference gene primer amplification. Produced via immunoSEQ multiplex PCR; TCRdb's table is partial and in-frame only. V and J calls and clone size are copied from that table; D and trimming were computed from the DNA. Among about 98,000 clones listed, roughly 80% were seen once. Material for sequencing was peripheral blood. This receptor was identified in a woman older than 75 with acute or convalescent COVID-19.

Here the CDR3 reads CASSPGTGREKLFF. The CDR3 nucleotides read TGTGCCAGCAGCCCCGGGACAGGAAGAGAAAAACTGTTTTTT. The chain joins TRBV2 to TRBJ1-4; 8 bases align to TRBD1. CDR1 is SNHLY, CDR2 FYNNEI, per germline. The CDR3 spans 14 residues. Unmatched junction bases numbered 8, after V lost 6 bases and J lost 8 bases.